This T cell receptor (beta chain) is from a study of T cell responses to AZD1222 COVID-19 vaccine. V was shortened by 3 bases and J by 0 bases, with 12 bases between the two germline ends. This CDR3 has 17 amino acids. Germline V gene lookup returns CDR1 WSHSY and CDR2 SAAADI. Regarding the study as a whole: It was only a handful of AZD1222 recipients who were seropositive at baseline.

Concerning this clone itself: The antigen is undetermined.

Sequencing used immunoSEQ multiplex PCR; TCRdb keeps in-frame clones, though not all of them. The table has fewer than 100,000 clones, about 88% seen once. The specimen comprised peripheral blood, sampled 28 days after the second AZD1222 dose. The receptor was derived from an adult who received the AZD1222 COVID-19 vaccine. The chain is built from TRBV10-2 and TRBJ1-6; D call uncertain. The CDR3 DNA sequence: TGCGCCAGCAGTGATAGTACGGATAGCTCCTATAATTCACCCCTCCACTTT. The encoded protein is CASSDSTDSSYNSPLHF.